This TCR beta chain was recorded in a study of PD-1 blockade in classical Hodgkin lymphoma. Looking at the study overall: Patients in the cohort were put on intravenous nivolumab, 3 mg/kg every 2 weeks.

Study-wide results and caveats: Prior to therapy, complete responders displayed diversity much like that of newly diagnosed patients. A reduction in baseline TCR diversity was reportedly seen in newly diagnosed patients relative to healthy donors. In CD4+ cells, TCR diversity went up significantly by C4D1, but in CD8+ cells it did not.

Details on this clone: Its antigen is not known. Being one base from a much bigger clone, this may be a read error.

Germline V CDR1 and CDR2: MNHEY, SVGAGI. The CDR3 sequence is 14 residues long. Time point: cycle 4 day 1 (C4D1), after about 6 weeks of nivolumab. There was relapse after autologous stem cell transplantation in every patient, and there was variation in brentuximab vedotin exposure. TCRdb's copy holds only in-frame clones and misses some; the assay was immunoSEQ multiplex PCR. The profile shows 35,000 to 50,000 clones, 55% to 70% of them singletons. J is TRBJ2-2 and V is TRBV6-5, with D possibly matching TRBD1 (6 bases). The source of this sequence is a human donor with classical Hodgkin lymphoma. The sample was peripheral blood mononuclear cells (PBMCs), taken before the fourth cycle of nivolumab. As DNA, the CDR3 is TGTGTCAGCAGTTCGGGACAGAACACCGGGGAGCTGTTTTTT. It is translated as CVSSSGQNTGELFF.